What follows are 3 T cell receptor beta chains derived from one specimen sequenced in a study of PD-1 blockade in classical Hodgkin lymphoma. Some clones are missing from TCRdb's copy, which holds only in-frame ones; the method was immunoSEQ multiplex PCR. The profile shows about 150,000 clones, 78% of them singletons. Following autologous stem cell transplantation, relapse occurred in every patient, and exposure to brentuximab vedotin varied. The sample was peripheral blood mononuclear cells (PBMCs), taken before the second cycle of nivolumab. These receptor sequences come from a human donor with classical Hodgkin lymphoma.

Remarks on this clone: Other DNA variants within this sample encode the same CDR3. J is TRBJ2-3 and V is TRBV18, with 10 bases matching TRBD1. CDR3 length equals 15 residues. V lost 3 bases to trimming and J lost 1 base; unmatched junction nucleotides: 1. CDR1 is KGHSH and CDR2 is LQKENI in the germline V gene. This CDR3 is CASSPGTGGTDTQYF. DNA for the CDR3: TGTGCCAGCTCACCTGGGACAGGGGGCACAGATACGCAGTATTTT.

The chain is built from TRBV9 and TRBJ2-1, with 10 bases that match TRBD2. The J segment lost 0 bases and the V segment lost 2 bases, leaving 2 bases of the junction unmatched. Germline V CDR1 and CDR2: SGDLS, YYNGEE. There are 16 residues in the CDR3. CDR3 sequence reads: CASSVLAGGSYNEQFF. In DNA, the CDR3 is TGTGCCAGCAGCGTCTTAGCGGGGGGCTCCTACAATGAGCAGTTCTTC.

This rearrangement joins TRBV2 to TRBJ1-1, with D unresolved. Germline CDR1 SNHLY, CDR2 FYNNEI. V was shortened by 4 bases and J by 0 bases, with 6 bases between the two germline ends. The CDR3 extends over 13 amino acids. The CDR3 spells CASSGDLNTEAFF. The CDR3 coding sequence is TGTGCCAGCAGTGGAGACCTGAACACTGAAGCTTTCTTT.